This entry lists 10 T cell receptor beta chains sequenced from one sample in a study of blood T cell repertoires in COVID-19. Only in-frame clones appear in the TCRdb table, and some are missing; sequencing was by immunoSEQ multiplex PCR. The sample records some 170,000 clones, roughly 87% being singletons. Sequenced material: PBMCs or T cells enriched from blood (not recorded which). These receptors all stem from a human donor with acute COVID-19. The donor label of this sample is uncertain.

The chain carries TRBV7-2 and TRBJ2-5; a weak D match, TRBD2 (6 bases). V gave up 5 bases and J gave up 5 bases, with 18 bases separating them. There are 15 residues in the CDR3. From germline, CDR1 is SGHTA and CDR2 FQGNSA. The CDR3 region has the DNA TGTGCCAGCAGCCTGTTAGCGGACCCGGGGGAGACCCAGTACTTC. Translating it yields CASSLLADPGETQYF.

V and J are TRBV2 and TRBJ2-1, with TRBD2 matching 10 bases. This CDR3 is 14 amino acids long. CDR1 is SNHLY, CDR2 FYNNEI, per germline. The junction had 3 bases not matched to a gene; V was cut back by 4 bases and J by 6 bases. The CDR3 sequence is CASSAASGGNEQFF. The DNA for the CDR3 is TGTGCCAGCAGTGCGGCTAGCGGGGGCAATGAGCAGTTCTTC.

The CDR3 protein is CASSAGTLNYGYTF. The CDR3 DNA reads as TGCGCCAGCAGCGCCGGGACACTCAACTATGGCTACACCTTC. J is TRBJ1-2 and V is TRBV5-1; D perhaps matches TRBD1 (6 bases). V dropped 4 bases and J dropped 2 bases, with 12 bases sitting between them. This CDR3 is 14 amino acids long. Germline V gene lookup returns CDR1 SGHRS and CDR2 YFSETQ.

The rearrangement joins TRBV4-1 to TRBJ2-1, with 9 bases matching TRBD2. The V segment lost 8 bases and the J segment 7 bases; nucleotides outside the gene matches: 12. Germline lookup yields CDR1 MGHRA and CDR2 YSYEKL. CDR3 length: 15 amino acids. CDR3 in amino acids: CASSKSGGLGNEQFF. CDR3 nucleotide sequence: TGCGCCAGCTCGAAGAGCGGGGGGCTTGGGAATGAGCAGTTCTTC.

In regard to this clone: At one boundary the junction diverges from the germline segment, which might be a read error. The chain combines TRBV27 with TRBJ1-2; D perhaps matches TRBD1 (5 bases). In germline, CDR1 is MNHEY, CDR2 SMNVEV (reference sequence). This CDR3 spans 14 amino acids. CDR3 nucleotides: TGTGCCAGCAGTCTATCCAGGGTTAACTATGGCTACACCTTC. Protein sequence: CASSLSRVNYGYTF.

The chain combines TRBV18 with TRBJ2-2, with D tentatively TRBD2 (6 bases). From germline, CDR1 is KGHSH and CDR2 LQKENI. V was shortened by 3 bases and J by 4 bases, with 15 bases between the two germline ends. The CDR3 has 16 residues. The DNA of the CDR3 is TGTGCCAGCTCACCCGGTCCGGCGGGACTCACCGGGGAGCTGTTTTTT. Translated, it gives CASSPGPAGLTGELFF.

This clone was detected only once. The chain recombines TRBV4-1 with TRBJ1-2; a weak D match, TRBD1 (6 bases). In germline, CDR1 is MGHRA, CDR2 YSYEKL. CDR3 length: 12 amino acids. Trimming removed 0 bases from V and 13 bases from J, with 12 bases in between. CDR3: CASSQDGTGFTF. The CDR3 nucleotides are TGCGCCAGCAGCCAAGATGGAACAGGGTTCACCTTC.

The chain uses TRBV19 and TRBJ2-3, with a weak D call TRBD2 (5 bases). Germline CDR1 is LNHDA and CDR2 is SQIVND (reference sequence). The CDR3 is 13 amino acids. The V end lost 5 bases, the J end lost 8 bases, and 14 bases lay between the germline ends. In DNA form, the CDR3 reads TGTGCCAGTAGTGCTCGAGGAGGCGGTACGCAGTATTTT. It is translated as CASSARGGGTQYF.

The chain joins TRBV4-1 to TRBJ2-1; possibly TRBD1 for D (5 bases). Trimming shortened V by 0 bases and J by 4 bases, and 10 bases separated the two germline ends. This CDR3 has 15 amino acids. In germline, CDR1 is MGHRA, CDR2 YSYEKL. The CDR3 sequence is CASSQEQESYNEQFF. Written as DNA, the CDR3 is TGCGCCAGCAGCCAAGAACAGGAGTCATACAATGAGCAGTTCTTC.

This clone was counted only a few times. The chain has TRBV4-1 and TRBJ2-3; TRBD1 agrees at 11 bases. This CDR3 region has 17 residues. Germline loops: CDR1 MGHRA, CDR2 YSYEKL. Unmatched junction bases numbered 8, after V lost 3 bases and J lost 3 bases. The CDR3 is CASSQLGQGAVTDTQYF. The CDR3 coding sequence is TGCGCCAGCAGCCAGCTAGGACAGGGGGCCGTGACAGATACGCAGTATTTT.